Below, 9 T cell receptor beta chains from the same sample are listed, as sequenced in a study of T cell clusters in autoimmune cytopenias. Multiplex touch-down PCR amplified TRB using TRB-A and TRB-B pools in one tube. TCRdb re-called the multiplex PCR reads and shows each CDR3 protein once, DNA omitted. This listing includes about 5,000 distinct CDR3 sequences. TRB was amplified from 250 ng of peripheral blood genomic DNA per sample. The material sequenced was peripheral blood. The source is a human donor with an autoimmune cytopenia or autoimmune hepatitis (not recorded which).

J is TRBJ2-1 and V is TRBV6-2 or TRBV6-3. The CDR3 contains 11 residues. Per germline, CDR1 MNHEY and CDR2 SVGEGT. The CDR3 here is CASISGNEQFF.

The chain has TRBV7-6 and TRBJ1-1; TCRdb returns TRBD1, unconfirmable since there is no DNA. The V gene's germline CDR1 is SGHVS and CDR2 FNYEAQ. CDR3 length equals 16 residues. Here the CDR3 reads CASSSPGTGLNTEAFF.

This clonotype is called medium-sized (0.01 to 0.1%) based on its frequency. The chain uses TRBV6-1 and TRBJ2-1. CDR1 and CDR2 (germline): MNHNS, SASEGT. The CDR3 loop spans 13 amino acids. CDR3 loop: CASSESANNEQFF.

Frequency places this clonotype as medium-sized. The J gene is TRBJ1-5, the V gene TRBV20-1. Germline V lookup: CDR1 DFQATT, CDR2 SNEGSKA (reference sequence). The CDR3 totals 12 residues. The CDR3 sequence is CSARDSNQPQHF.

This clonotype is called medium-sized based on its frequency. The chain employs TRBV19 and TRBJ1-2. The CDR3 has 13 amino acids. In germline, CDR1 is LNHDA, CDR2 SQIVND (reference sequence). CDR3 region: CASTDRGSYGYTF. Full variable domain (missing parts from reference TRBV19 and TRBJ1-2): DGGITQSPKYLFRKEGQNVTLSCEQNLNHDAMYWYRQDPGQGLRLIYYSQIVNDFQKGDIAEGYSVSREKKESFPLTVTSAQKNPTAFYLCASTDRGSYGYTFGSGTRLTVV.

Judged by frequency, this clonotype is medium-sized. The V gene is TRBV30, the J gene TRBJ1-3; there is no DNA to check the TCRdb D call of TRBD1. Germline V CDR1 and CDR2: GTSNPN, SVGIG (reference sequence). CDR3 size: 14 residues. This CDR3 reads CAWTQGSSGNTIYF. Filled out from reference TRBV30 and TRBJ1-3, the complete variable domain reads SQTIHQWPATLVQPVGSPLSLECTVEGTSNPNLYWYRQAAGRGLQLLFYSVGIGQISSEVPQNLSASRPQDRQFILSSKKLLLSDSGFYLCAWTQGSSGNTIYFGEGSWLTVV.

This clonotype counts as medium-sized by frequency. This rearrangement joins TRBV6-1 to TRBJ2-7. This CDR3 contains 13 residues. Germline V gene lookup returns CDR1 MNHNS and CDR2 SASEGT. CDR3 in amino acids: CASSENTSYEQYF.

Judged by frequency, this clonotype is medium-sized. This sequence joins TRBV20-1 and TRBJ2-1; absent DNA, TCRdb's TRBD2 call cannot be checked. The germline CDR1 and CDR2 sequences are DFQATT and SNEGSKA (reference sequence). The CDR3 has 14 amino acids. CDR3 residues: CSASLAVGSGEQFF.

The rearrangement uses TRBV7-3 and TRBJ2-1; TCRdb gives TRBD2 as the D gene, but with no DNA this cannot be confirmed. The CDR3 spans 19 residues. Germline CDR1 is SGHTA and CDR2 is FQGTGA. CDR3 residues: CASSSGLRRLAGGPQEQFF.